The entry below gives a single T cell receptor (beta chain) sequence along with its context. Its antigen is not identified. This sample stems from a study of T cell responses to AZD1222 COVID-19 vaccine. This table comes from immunoSEQ multiplex PCR, and its TCRdb copy is limited to in-frame clones, with some not included. The top ten hold more than 2% of the sample, which has about 110,000 clones, roughly 90% seen once. The study, taken as a whole, reports: Clonal diversity may have been underestimated in mostly white British donors.

The TCR originated in an adult who received the AZD1222 COVID-19 vaccine. The specimen was peripheral blood, collected 28 days after the second AZD1222 dose.

CDR3 coding DNA: TGCGCCAGCAGCTTGAACGGGGCAGGGGGGACCCAGTACTTC. Residues: CASSLNGAGGTQYF. The chain joins TRBV5-1 to TRBJ2-5; 7 nucleotides agree with TRBD1. J was trimmed by 7 bases and V by 1 base; bases with no gene match: 7. There are 14 residues in the CDR3. Germline assignment: CDR1 SGHRS and CDR2 YFSETQ.